This T cell receptor beta chain was observed in a study of OX40 agonist ivuxolimab in advanced cancers. Study background: It was ivuxolimab, an agonistic anti-OX40 (CD134) antibody, that patients were treated with. Having had anti-PD-1, anti-PD-L1 or anti-CTLA-4 therapy before was allowed, and roughly 40% had some.

Only in-frame clones appear in the TCRdb table, and some are missing; sequencing was by immunoSEQ multiplex PCR. The sample holds approximately 12,000 clones; about four fifths are singletons and the top ten take over 25%. This CDR3 is 12 amino acids long. V was cut by 3 bases and J by 5 bases, with 8 bases left in between. Germline V lookup: CDR1 GTSNPN, CDR2 SVGIG (reference sequence). This clone appeared a single time. Its antigen is unidentified. Regarding the study as a whole: Clonal expansion in partial responders at 0.1-3.0 mg/kg ranked among the lowest.

The sequences come from CD4+ or CD8+ T cells sorted from blood, collected in a trial of the OX40 agonist ivuxolimab. The sequence was collected from an adult with an advanced solid tumor such as melanoma, head and neck, liver or kidney cancer. V gene TRBV30 combines with J gene TRBJ2-1; D gene unclear. As DNA, the CDR3 is TGTGCCTGGAGCGACGGTAACAATGAGCAGTTCTTC. Translating gives CAWSDGNNEQFF.